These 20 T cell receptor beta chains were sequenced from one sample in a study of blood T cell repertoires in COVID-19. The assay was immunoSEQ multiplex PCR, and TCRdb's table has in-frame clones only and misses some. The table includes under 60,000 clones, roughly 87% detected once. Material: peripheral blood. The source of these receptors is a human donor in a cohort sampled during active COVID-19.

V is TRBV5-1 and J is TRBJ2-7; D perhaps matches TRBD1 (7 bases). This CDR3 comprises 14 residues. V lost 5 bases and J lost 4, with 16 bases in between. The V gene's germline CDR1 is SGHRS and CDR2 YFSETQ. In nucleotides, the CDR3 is TGCGCCAGCAGTCCCGCGGCAGGGGGGTACGAGCAGTACTTC. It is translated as CASSPAAGGYEQYF.

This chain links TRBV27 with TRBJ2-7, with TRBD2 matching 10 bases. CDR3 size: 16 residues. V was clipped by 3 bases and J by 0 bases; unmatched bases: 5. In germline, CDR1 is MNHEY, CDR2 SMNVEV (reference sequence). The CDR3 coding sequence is TGTGCCAGCAGTTTGTTGGGACTAGCGAGCTCCTACGAGCAGTACTTC. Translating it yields CASSLLGLASSYEQYF.

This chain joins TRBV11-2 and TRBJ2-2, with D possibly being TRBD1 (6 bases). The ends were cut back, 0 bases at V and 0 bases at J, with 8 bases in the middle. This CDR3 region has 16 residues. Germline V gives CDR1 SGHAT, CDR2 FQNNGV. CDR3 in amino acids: CASSLEGQTNTGELFF. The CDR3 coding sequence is TGTGCCAGCAGCTTAGAGGGACAAACGAACACCGGGGAGCTGTTTTTT.

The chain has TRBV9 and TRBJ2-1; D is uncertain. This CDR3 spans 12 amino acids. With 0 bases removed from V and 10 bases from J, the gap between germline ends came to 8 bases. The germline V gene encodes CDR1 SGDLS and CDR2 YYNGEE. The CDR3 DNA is TGTGCCAGCAGCGTAGACGCCAGGGAGCAGTTCTTC. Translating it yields CASSVDAREQFF.

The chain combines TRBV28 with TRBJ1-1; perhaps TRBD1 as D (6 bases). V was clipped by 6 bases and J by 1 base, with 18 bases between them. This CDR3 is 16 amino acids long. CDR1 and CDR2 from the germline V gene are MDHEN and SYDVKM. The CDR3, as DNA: TGTGCCAGCAGCCAAGGTGCCGGACAGTGGAACACTGAAGCTTTCTTT. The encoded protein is CASSQGAGQWNTEAFF.

CDR3 DNA sequence: TGTGCCAGCGGGACAGGGTTCTATGGCTACACCTTC. Translating it yields CASGTGFYGYTF. The gene calls are TRBV25-1 and TRBJ1-2; TRBD1 aligns across 9 bases. Germline CDR1 is MGHDK and CDR2 is SYGVNS. Trimming at V came to 8 bases and at J to 4 bases, leaving 2 bases not matched to a gene. There are 12 residues in the CDR3.

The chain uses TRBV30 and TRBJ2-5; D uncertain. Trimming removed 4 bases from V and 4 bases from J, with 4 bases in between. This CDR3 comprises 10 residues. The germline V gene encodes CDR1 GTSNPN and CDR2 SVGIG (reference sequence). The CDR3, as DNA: TGTGCCTGGAAGCGAGAGACCCAGTACTTC. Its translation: CAWKRETQYF.

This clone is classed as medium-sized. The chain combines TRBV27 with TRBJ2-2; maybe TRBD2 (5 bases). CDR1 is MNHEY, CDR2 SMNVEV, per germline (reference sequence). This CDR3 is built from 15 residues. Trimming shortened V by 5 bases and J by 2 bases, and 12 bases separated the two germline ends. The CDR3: CASSPGVKNTGELFF. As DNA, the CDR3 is TGTGCCAGCAGTCCCGGGGTAAAAAACACCGGGGAGCTGTTTTTT.

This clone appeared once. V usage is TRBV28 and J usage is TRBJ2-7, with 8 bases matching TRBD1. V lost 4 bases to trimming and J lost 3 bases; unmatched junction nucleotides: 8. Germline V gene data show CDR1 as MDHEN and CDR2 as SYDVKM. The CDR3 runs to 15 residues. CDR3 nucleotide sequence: TGTGCCAGCAGTTCCCCAGGGGGCCCGGACTACGAGCAGTACTTC. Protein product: CASSSPGGPDYEQYF.

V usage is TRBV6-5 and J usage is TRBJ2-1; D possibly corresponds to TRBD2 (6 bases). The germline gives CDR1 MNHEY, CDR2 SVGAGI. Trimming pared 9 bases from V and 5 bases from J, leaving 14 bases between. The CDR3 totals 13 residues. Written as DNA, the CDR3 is TGTGCCAGACACCGGGACTGCAACAATGAGCAGTTCTTC. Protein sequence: CARHRDCNNEQFF.

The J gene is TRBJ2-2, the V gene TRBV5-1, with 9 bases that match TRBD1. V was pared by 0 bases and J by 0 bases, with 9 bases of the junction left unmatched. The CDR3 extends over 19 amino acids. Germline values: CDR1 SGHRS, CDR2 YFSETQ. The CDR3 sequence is CASSLATTGDRANTGELFF. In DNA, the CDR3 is TGCGCCAGCAGCTTGGCCACCACGGGGGACAGGGCGAACACCGGGGAGCTGTTTTTT.

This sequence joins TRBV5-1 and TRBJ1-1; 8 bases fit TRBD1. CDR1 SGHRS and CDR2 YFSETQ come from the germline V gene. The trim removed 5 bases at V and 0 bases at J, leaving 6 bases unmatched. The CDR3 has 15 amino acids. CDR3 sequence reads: CASSTGTGMNTEAFF. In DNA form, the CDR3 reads TGCGCCAGCAGTACCGGGACAGGAATGAACACTGAAGCTTTCTTT.

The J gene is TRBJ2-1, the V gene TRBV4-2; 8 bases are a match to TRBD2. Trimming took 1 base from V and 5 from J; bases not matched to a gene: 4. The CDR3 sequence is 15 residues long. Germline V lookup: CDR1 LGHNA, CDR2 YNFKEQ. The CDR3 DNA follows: TGTGCCAGCAGCCAAGTACCGGGACTAGACAATGAGCAGTTCTTC. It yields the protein CASSQVPGLDNEQFF.

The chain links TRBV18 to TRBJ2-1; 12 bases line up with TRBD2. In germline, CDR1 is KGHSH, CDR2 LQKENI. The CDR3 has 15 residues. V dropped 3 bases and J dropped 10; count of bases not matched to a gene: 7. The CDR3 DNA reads TGTGCCAGCTCACCGACGCCTAGCGGGAGGGTGGAGCAGTTCTTC. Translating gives CASSPTPSGRVEQFF.

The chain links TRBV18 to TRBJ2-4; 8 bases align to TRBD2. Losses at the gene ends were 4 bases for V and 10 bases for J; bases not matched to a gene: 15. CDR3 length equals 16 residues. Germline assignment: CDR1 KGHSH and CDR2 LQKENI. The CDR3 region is CASSHEGLAAQGIQYF. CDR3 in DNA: TGTGCCAGCTCACACGAAGGACTAGCAGCCCAGGGGATTCAGTACTTC.

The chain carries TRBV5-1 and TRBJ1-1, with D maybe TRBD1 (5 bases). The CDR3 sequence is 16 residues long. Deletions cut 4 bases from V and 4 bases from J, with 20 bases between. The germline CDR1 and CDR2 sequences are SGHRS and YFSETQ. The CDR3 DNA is TGCGCCAGCAGCCGGGGGGTTGTGGCGGTGAGCACTGAAGCTTTCTTT. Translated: CASSRGVVAVSTEAFF.

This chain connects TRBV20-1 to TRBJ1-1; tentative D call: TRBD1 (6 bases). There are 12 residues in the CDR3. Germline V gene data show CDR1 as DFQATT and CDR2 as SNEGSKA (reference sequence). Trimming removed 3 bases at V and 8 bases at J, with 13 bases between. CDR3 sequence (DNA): TGCAGTGCTAGTAGGGTGACAGGAGAAGCTTTCTTT. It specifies CSASRVTGEAFF.

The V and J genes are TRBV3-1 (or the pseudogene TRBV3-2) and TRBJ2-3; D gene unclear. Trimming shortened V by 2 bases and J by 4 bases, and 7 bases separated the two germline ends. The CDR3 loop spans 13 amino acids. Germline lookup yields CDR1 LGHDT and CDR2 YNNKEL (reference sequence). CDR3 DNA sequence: TGTGCCAGCAGCCAAAATGGGCCAGATACGCAGTATTTT. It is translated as CASSQNGPDTQYF.

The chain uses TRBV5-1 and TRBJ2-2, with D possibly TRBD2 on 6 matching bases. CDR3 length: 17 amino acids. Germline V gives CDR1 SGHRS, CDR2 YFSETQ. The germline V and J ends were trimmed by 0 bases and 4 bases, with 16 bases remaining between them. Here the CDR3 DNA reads TGCGCCAGCAGCTTGGCCTTGGGGGGAGCCGGCACCGGGGAGCTGTTTTTT. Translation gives CASSLALGGAGTGELFF.

As DNA, the CDR3 is TGTGCCAGCAGCTTCTATCGGGTGGGAAACACCATATATTTT. This translates into CASSFYRVGNTIYF. The chain combines TRBV11-2 with TRBJ1-3, with D unclear. The CDR3 runs 14 residues. With 3 bases removed from V and 4 bases from J, the gap between germline ends came to 10 bases. Germline V gene sequence: CDR1 SGHAT, CDR2 FQNNGV.